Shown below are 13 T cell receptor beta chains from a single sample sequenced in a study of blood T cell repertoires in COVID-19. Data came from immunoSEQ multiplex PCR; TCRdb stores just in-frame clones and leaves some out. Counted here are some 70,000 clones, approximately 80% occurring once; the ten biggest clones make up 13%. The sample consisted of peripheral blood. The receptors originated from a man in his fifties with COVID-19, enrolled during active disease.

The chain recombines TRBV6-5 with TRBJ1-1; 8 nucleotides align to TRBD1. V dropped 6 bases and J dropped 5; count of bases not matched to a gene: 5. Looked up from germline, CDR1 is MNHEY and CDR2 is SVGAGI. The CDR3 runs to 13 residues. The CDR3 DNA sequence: TGTGCCAGCAGAGGACAGGGTTTGACTGAAGCTTTCTTT. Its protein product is CASRGQGLTEAFF.

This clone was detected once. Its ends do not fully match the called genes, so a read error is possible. The CDR3 region is CASSLSSGGPNF. CDR3 coding DNA: TGTGCCAGCAGCTTATCTAGCGGGGGCCCGAACTTC. V gene TRBV7-9 combines with J gene TRBJ2-5; 10 positions agree with TRBD2. Per germline, CDR1 SEHNR and CDR2 FQNEAQ (reference sequence). The CDR3 runs to 12 residues. Full variable domain (rest looked up from reference TRBV7-9 and TRBJ2-5): DTGVSQNPRHKITKRGQNVTFRCDPISEHNRLYWYRQTLGQGPEFLTYFQNEAQLEKSRLLSDRFSAERPKGSFSTLEIQRTEQGDSAMYLCASSLSSGGPNFGPGTRLLVL.

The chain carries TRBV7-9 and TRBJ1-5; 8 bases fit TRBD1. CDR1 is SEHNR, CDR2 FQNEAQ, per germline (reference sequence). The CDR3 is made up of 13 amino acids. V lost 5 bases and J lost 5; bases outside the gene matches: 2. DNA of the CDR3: TGTGCCAGCAGCCCGGACAGGGATCAGCCCCAGCATTTT. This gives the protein CASSPDRDQPQHF.

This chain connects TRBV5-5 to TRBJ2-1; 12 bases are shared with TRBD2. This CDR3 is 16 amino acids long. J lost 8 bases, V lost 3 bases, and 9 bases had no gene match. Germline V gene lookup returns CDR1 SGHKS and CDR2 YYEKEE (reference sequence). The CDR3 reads CASSYRLAGDSDEQFF. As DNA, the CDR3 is TGTGCCAGCAGCTATCGACTAGCGGGGGACTCGGATGAGCAGTTCTTC. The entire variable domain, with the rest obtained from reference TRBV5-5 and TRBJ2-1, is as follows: DAGVTQSPTHLIKTRGQQVTLRCSPISGHKSVSWYQQVLGQGPQFIFQYYEKEERGRGNFPDRFSARQFPNYSSELNVNALLLGDSALYLCASSYRLAGDSDEQFFGPGTRLTVL.

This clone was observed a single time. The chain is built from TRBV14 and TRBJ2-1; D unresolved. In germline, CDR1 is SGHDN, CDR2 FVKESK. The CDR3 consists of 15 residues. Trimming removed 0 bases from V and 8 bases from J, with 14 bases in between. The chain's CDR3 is CASSQDSVILDEQFF. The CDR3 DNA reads TGTGCCAGCAGCCAAGATTCGGTCATCTTGGATGAGCAGTTCTTC.

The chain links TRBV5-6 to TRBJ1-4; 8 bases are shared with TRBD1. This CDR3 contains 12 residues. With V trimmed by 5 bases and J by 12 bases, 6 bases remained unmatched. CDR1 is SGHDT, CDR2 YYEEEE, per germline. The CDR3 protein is CASSSGQAQLFF. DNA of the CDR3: TGTGCCAGCAGTTCGGGACAGGCGCAACTGTTTTTT.

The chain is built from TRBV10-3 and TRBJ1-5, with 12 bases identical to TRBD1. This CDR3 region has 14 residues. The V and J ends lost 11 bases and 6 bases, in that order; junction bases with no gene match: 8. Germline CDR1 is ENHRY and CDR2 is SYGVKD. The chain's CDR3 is CASEGTGGIQPQHF. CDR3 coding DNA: TGTGCCTCAGAGGGGACAGGGGGCATTCAGCCCCAGCATTTT.

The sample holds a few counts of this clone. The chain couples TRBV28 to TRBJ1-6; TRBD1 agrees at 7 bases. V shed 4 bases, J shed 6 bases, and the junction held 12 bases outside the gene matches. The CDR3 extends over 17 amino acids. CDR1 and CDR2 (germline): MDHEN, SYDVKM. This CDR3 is CASSSPQGGRSNSPLHF. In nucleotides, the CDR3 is TGTGCCAGCAGTTCCCCCCAGGGGGGACGGAGTAATTCACCCCTCCACTTT.

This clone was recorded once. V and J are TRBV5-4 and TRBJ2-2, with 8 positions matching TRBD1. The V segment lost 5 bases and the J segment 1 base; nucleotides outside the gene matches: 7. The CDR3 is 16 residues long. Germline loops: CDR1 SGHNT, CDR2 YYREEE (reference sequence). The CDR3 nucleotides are TGTGCCAGCAGAATGTCCGGGACAGGGAACACCGGGGAGCTGTTTTTT. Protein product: CASRMSGTGNTGELFF. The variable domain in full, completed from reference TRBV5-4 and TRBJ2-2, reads ETGVTQSPTHLIKTRGQQVTLRCSSQSGHNTVSWYQQALGQGPQFIFQYYREEENGRGNFPPRFSGLQFPNYSSELNVNALELDDSALYLCASRMSGTGNTGELFFGEGSRLTVL.

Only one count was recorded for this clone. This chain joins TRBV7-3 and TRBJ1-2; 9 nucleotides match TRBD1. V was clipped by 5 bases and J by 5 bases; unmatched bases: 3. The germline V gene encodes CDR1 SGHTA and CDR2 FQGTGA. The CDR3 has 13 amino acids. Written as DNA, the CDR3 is TGTGCCAGCAGCCCCGGACAGGGGTATGGCTACACCTTC. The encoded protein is CASSPGQGYGYTF. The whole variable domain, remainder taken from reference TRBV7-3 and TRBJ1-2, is GAGVSQTPSNKVTEKGKYVELRCDPISGHTALYWYRQSLGQGPEFLIYFQGTGAADDSGLPNDRFFAVRPEGSVSTLKIQRTERGDSAVYLCASSPGQGYGYTFGSGTRLTVV.

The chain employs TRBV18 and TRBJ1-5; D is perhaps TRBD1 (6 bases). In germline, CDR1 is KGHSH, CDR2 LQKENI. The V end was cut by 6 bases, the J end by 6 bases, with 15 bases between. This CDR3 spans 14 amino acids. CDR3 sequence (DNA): TGTGCCAGCTCCCCGAACAGGGCTGGTCAGCCCCAGCATTTT. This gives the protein CASSPNRAGQPQHF.

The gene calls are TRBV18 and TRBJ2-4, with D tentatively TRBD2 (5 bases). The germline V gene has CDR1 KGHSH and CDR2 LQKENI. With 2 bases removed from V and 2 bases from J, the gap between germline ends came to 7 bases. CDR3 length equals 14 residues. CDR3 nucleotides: TGTGCCAGCTCACCAGCGGGTACCAAAAACATTCAGTACTTC. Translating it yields CASSPAGTKNIQYF.

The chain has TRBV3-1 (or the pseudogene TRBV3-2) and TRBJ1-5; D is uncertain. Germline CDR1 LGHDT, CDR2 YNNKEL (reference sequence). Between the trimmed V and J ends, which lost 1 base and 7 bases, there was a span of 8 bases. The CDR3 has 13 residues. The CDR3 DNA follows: TGTGCCAGCAGCCAAGGAGCGGAGCAGCCCCAGCATTTT. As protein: CASSQGAEQPQHF.